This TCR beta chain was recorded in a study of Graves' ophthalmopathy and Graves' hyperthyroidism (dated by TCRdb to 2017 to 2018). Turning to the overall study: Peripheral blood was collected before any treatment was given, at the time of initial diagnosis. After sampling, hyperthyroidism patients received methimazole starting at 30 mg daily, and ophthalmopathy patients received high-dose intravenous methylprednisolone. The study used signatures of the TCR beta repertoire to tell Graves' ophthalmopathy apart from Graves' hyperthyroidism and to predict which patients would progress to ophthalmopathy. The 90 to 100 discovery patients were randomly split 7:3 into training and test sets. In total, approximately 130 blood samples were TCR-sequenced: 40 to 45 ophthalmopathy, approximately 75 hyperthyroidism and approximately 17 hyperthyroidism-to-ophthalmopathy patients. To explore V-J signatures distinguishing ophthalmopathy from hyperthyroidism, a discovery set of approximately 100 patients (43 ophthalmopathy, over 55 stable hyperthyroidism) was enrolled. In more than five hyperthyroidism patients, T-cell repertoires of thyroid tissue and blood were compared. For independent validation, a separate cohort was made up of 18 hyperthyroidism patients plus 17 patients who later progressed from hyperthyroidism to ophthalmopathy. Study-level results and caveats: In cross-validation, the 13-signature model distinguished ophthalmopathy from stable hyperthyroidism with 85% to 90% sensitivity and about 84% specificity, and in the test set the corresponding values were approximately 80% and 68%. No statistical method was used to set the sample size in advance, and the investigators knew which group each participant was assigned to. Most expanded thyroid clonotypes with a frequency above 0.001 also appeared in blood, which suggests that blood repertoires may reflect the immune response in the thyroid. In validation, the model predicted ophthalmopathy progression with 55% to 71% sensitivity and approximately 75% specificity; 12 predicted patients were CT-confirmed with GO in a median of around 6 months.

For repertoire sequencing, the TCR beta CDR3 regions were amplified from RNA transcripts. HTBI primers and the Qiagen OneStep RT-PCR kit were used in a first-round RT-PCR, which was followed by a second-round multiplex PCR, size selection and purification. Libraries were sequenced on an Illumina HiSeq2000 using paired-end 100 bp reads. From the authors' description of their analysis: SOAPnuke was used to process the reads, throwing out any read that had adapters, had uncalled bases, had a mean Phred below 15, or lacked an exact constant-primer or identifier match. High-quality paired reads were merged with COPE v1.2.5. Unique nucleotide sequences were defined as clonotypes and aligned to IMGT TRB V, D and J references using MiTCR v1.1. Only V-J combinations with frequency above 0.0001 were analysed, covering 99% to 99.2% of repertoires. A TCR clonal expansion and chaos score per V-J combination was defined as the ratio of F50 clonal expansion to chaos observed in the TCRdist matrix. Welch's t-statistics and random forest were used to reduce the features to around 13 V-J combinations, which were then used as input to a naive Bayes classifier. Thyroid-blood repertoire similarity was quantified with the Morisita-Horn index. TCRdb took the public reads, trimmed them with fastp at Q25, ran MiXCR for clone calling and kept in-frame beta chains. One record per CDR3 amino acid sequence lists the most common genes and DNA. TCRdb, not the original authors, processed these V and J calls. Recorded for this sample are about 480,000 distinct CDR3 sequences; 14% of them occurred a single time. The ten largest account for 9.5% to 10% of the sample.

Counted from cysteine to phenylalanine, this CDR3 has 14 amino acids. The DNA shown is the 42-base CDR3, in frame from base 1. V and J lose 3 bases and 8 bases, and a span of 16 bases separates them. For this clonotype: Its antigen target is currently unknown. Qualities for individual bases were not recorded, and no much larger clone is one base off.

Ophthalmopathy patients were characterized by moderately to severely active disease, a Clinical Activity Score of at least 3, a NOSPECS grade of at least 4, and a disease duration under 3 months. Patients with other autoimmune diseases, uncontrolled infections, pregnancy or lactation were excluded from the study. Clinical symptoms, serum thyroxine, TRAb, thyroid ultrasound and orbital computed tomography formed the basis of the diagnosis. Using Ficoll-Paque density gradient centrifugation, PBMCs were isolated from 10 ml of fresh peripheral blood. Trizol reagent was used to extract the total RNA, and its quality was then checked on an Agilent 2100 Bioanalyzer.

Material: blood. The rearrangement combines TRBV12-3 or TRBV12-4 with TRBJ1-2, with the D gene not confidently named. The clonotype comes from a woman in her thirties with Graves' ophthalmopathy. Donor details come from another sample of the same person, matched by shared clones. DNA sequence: TGTGCCAGCAGTTTTGAGGGTCAATGGTACGGCTACACCTTC. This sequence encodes CASSFEGQWYGYTF.